This passage covers 16 T cell receptor beta chains from one sample sequenced in a study of memory CD4+ T cells and cytomegalovirus serostatus (dated by TCRdb to about 2019). Single viable CD3+CD4+CD8-CD45RO+ cells were sorted as memory CD4+ T cells on a FACSAria II. The method was the immunoSEQ multiplex PCR assay. The table was pulled from immuneACCESS by TCRdb, which kept in-frame rearrangements only. Such tables lose some clones; where checked, under half of the loss comes from unresolved V genes, and the rest has no known cause. This sample gives about 44,000 clones in total; more than 65% of them show up just once. The ten largest clones represent approximately 1.9% of the sample. The specimen was memory CD4+ T cells from blood. Receptor source: an adult in good health and CMV-seronegative.

This clone showed up just a few times. This chain uses TRBV4-1 with TRBJ2-1; D call uncertain. This CDR3 is 16 amino acids long. Germline assignment: CDR1 MGHRA and CDR2 YSYEKL. V lost 2 bases, J lost 4 bases, and 15 bases lay in between. The DNA for the CDR3 is TGCGCCAGCAGCCAACTAGACGTGGTTTCTTACAATGAGCAGTTCTTC. This sequence encodes CASSQLDVVSYNEQFF.

This rearrangement joins TRBV9 to TRBJ2-1; TRBD1 agrees at 9 bases. V shed 0 bases and J 5 bases; nucleotides not matched to a gene: 6. The germline gives CDR1 SGDLS, CDR2 YYNGEE. This CDR3 has 16 amino acids. CDR3 in DNA: TGTGCCAGCAGCGTAGCAACCGGGACAGGGAACAATGAGCAGTTCTTC. The encoded protein is CASSVATGTGNNEQFF. The full variable domain, completed using reference TRBV9 and TRBJ2-1, is DSGVTQTPKHLITATGQRVTLRCSPRSGDLSVYWYQQSLDQGLQFLIQYYNGEERAKGNILERFSAQQFPDLHSELNLSSLELGDSALYFCASSVATGTGNNEQFFGPGTRLTVL.

The chain recombines TRBV4-2 with TRBJ2-3; D not certain. The CDR3 has 12 amino acids. Trimming shortened V by 2 bases and J by 3 bases, and 3 bases separated the two germline ends. Per germline, CDR1 LGHNA and CDR2 YNFKEQ. The CDR3 DNA reads TGTGCCAGCAGCCAATCGACAGATACGCAGTATTTT. Translated: CASSQSTDTQYF.

The sample holds one count of this clone. The rearrangement uses TRBV6-1 and TRBJ1-1, with D maybe TRBD1 (5 bases). In germline, CDR1 is MNHNS, CDR2 SASEGT. Trimming removed 6 bases at V and 0 bases at J, with 8 bases between. CDR3 length: 13 amino acids. The CDR3 nucleotides are TGTGCCAGCAGGAGGGGAATGAACACTGAAGCTTTCTTT. This sequence encodes CASRRGMNTEAFF.

J is TRBJ2-5 and V is TRBV9; TRBD1 is a possible D gene (6 bases). The CDR3 has 13 residues. Trimming removed 3 bases from V and 5 bases from J, with 11 bases in between. CDR1 and CDR2 (germline): SGDLS, YYNGEE. As DNA, the CDR3 is TGTGCCAGCAGCGGCACAGGGTTGGAGACCCAGTACTTC. This translates into CASSGTGLETQYF.

The chain uses TRBV2 and TRBJ2-1; 9 positions agree with TRBD1. The germline CDR1 and CDR2 sequences are SNHLY and FYNNEI. CDR3 length: 13 amino acids. V trimming: 6 bases; J trimming: 12 bases; junction bases outside the gene matches: 9. The CDR3 bases are TGTGCCAGCAGCGGGGAGGGACAGGGAGGGCAGTTCTTC. It yields the protein CASSGEGQGGQFF.

The chain links TRBV2 to TRBJ2-3, with TRBD2 matching over 11 bases. With V trimmed by 8 bases and J by 8 bases, 9 bases remained unmatched. The germline gives CDR1 SNHLY, CDR2 FYNNEI. The CDR3 contains 14 residues. The CDR3 DNA sequence: TGTGCCAGCCGCACTAGCGGGGGCCCGGGTACGCAGTATTTT. Translating it yields CASRTSGGPGTQYF.

This sequence joins TRBV6-1 and TRBJ2-7; TRBD2 matches 8 bases. This CDR3 comprises 16 residues. Germline V gives CDR1 MNHNS, CDR2 SASEGT. V was pared by 2 bases and J by 0 bases, with 6 bases of the junction left unmatched. CDR3: CASSEPLAGISYEQYF. For the CDR3, the DNA is TGTGCCAGCAGTGAACCCCTAGCGGGTATCTCCTACGAGCAGTACTTC.

This clone has only a few counts. V usage is TRBV12-5 and J usage is TRBJ1-1; the D gene is possibly TRBD1 (5 bases). Germline CDR1 reads LGHNT; CDR2 reads FRNRAP. The V end was cut by 5 bases, the J end by 6 bases, with 13 bases between. This CDR3 region has 13 residues. The CDR3 here is CASGLQGMSEAFF. CDR3 DNA sequence: TGTGCTAGTGGTCTCCAGGGTATGTCTGAAGCTTTCTTT.

This clone has a handful of counts. CDR3 residues: CASRPGEHYNSPLHF. The CDR3 DNA sequence: TGTGCCAGCAGGCCAGGAGAGCACTATAATTCACCCCTCCACTTT. The rearrangement joins TRBV6-1 to TRBJ1-6; unclear D gene. Germline V gene lookup returns CDR1 MNHNS and CDR2 SASEGT. This CDR3 has 15 amino acids. Between the trimmed V and J ends, which lost 6 bases and 3 bases, there was a span of 12 bases.

This sequence joins TRBV25-1 and TRBJ1-1, with 9 nucleotides matching TRBD1. CDR3 length: 12 amino acids. Germline V CDR1 and CDR2: MGHDK, SYGVNS. Trimming cost V 4 bases and J 11 bases; bases outside gene matches: 5. CDR3 loop: CASSAGTGRAFF. The CDR3 coding sequence is TGTGCCAGCAGTGCCGGGACAGGGAGGGCTTTCTTT.

The CDR3 DNA reads as TGTGCCAGCAGTTTTCAGCGCGGGGAGCTGTTTTTT. Residues: CASSFQRGELFF. This sequence joins TRBV6-5 and TRBJ2-2, with unresolved D. V was cut by 4 bases and J by 7 bases, with 7 bases left in between. CDR3 length: 12 amino acids. CDR1 and CDR2 from the germline V gene are MNHEY and SVGAGI.

The genes are TRBV30 and TRBJ1-1; D remains ambiguous. V gave up 3 bases and J gave up 1 base, with 9 bases separating them. CDR1 GTSNPN and CDR2 SVGIG come from the germline V gene (reference sequence). The CDR3 consists of 13 residues. In DNA form, the CDR3 reads TGTGCCTGGAGCCTACACCAGAACACTGAAGCTTTCTTT. This sequence encodes CAWSLHQNTEAFF.

CDR3 bases: TGTGCCAGCAGCCTGGGACAGGGGGGCTACGAGCAGTACTTC. This translates into CASSLGQGGYEQYF. The rearrangement uses TRBV5-4 and TRBJ2-7; 11 bases agree with TRBD1. Germline CDR1 and CDR2: SGHNT and YYREEE (reference sequence). The length of the CDR3 is 14 residues. Trimming at V came to 4 bases and at J to 3 bases, leaving 3 bases not matched to a gene.

The CDR3 region is CASSKDGNTGELFF. In nucleotides, the CDR3 is TGTGCCAGCAGCAAGGACGGGAACACCGGGGAGCTGTTTTTT. The gene calls are TRBV5-5 and TRBJ2-2; the D is unclear. Germline V CDR1 and CDR2: SGHKS, YYEKEE (reference sequence). Trimming stripped 4 bases from V and 1 base from J, with 8 bases between. The CDR3 extends over 14 amino acids.

This clone was seen only once. The chain combines TRBV29-1 with TRBJ2-5, with unresolved D. There are 12 residues in the CDR3. V was pared by 5 bases and J by 4 bases, with 11 bases between. Germline V gene data show CDR1 as SQVTM and CDR2 as ANQGSEA. The CDR3 sequence is CSVRTLGETQYF. CDR3 DNA: TGCAGCGTTCGTACCCTGGGAGAGACCCAGTACTTC.